The 26 T cell receptor beta chains below all came from one sample that was sequenced in a study of blood T cell repertoires in COVID-19. The method was immunoSEQ multiplex PCR; TCRdb's version includes in-frame clones alone and lacks a portion of them. The sample lists almost 400,000 clones, roughly 90% seen once, with about 0.89% in the top ten. Specimen: PBMCs or T cells enriched from blood (not recorded which). All receptors come from a woman aged 25-40 years with acute COVID-19.

The chain's CDR3 is CASSVGSGGSSYNEQFF. CDR3 in DNA: TGTGCCAGCAGCGTAGGTAGCGGGGGGAGCTCCTACAATGAGCAGTTCTTC. V gene TRBV9 combines with J gene TRBJ2-1; TRBD2 matches at 10 bases. This CDR3 is 17 amino acids long. V shed 0 bases and J 0 bases; nucleotides not matched to a gene: 3. The germline V gene has CDR1 SGDLS and CDR2 YYNGEE.

The CDR3 bases are TGTGCCAGCAGCTTTGGACAAACCTATGGCTACACCTTC. Translated, it gives CASSFGQTYGYTF. V gene TRBV5-5 combines with J gene TRBJ1-2; tentative D call: TRBD1 (5 bases). The CDR3 is made up of 13 amino acids. Trimming removed 2 bases from V and 4 bases from J, with 9 bases in between. The germline gives CDR1 SGHKS, CDR2 YYEKEE (reference sequence).

The chain employs TRBV3-1 (or the pseudogene TRBV3-2) and TRBJ2-2; D ambiguous. Trimming cost V 3 bases and J 1 base, with 9 bases left between them. The CDR3 is made up of 15 amino acids. CDR1 and CDR2 (germline): LGHDT, YNNKEL (reference sequence). Here the CDR3 reads CASSQKSKNTGELFF. The CDR3 DNA is TGTGCCAGCAGCCAGAAAAGCAAGAACACCGGGGAGCTGTTTTTT.

The chain is built from TRBV6-6 and TRBJ2-1; 7 nucleotides agree with TRBD2. The ends lost 6 bases at V and 4 bases at J; junction bases unmatched: 24. The CDR3 length is 20 residues. The germline gives CDR1 MNHNY, CDR2 SVGAGI (reference sequence). CDR3 amino acids: CASSARLAASFPIGYNEQFF. In DNA, the CDR3 is TGTGCCAGCAGCGCCCGGCTAGCGGCATCGTTTCCGATAGGTTACAATGAGCAGTTCTTC.

The chain has TRBV18 and TRBJ2-1; TRBD2 matches at 10 bases. This CDR3 contains 15 residues. Germline-derived CDR1 and CDR2 are KGHSH and LQKENI. V shed 0 bases, J shed 10 bases, and the junction held 6 bases outside the gene matches. CDR3 loop: CASSPPSGGIWEQFF. CDR3 nucleotides: TGTGCCAGCTCACCACCTAGCGGGGGGATCTGGGAGCAGTTCTTC.

The chain is built from TRBV12-5 and TRBJ1-6; possible D gene TRBD1, 5 bases. Germline V gene lookup returns CDR1 LGHNT and CDR2 FRNRAP. Trimming pared 3 bases from V and 6 bases from J, leaving 9 bases between. The CDR3 covers 14 residues. The CDR3 is CASGLDSSNSPLHF. CDR3 coding DNA: TGTGCTAGTGGTTTAGACAGTTCTAATTCACCCCTCCACTTT.

V usage is TRBV7-2 and J usage is TRBJ1-2, with D perhaps matching TRBD1 (6 bases). CDR1 is SGHTA and CDR2 is FQGNSA in the germline V gene. The CDR3 loop spans 14 amino acids. V dropped 5 bases and J dropped 7 bases, with 17 bases sitting between them. DNA for the CDR3: TGTGCCAGCAGCCCAATTATACAGGGATCTGGCTACACCTTC. It specifies CASSPIIQGSGYTF.

The rearrangement joins TRBV18 to TRBJ1-1; D possibly corresponds to TRBD1 (5 bases). CDR1 is KGHSH, CDR2 LQKENI, per germline. CDR3 size: 13 residues. V dropped 6 bases and J dropped 3 bases, with 11 bases sitting between them. The CDR3 DNA reads as TGTGCCAGCTCTCGGGGGATTGACACTGAAGCTTTCTTT. Its translation is CASSRGIDTEAFF.

This sequence joins TRBV12-3 or TRBV12-4 and TRBJ2-7; D is perhaps TRBD1 (6 bases). The V end lost 3 bases, the J end lost 6 bases, and 12 bases lay between the germline ends. The CDR3 covers 13 residues. The CDR3 DNA is TGTGCCAGCAGTTTCAACAGGGCCGTCGAGCAGTACTTC. Its protein is CASSFNRAVEQYF.

V and J are TRBV3-1 (or the pseudogene TRBV3-2) and TRBJ1-6; 9 positions match TRBD1. V shed 2 bases and J 2 bases; nucleotides not matched to a gene: 4. CDR1 is LGHDT and CDR2 is YNNKEL in the germline V gene (reference sequence). The CDR3 extends over 17 amino acids. The CDR3 reads CASSQTTGGTYNSPLHF. In nucleotides, the CDR3 is TGTGCCAGCAGCCAAACGACAGGGGGGACCTATAATTCACCCCTCCACTTT.

The rearrangement joins TRBV13 to TRBJ2-1; 8 positions agree with TRBD2. V was clipped by 4 bases and J by 8 bases; unmatched bases: 10. The CDR3 totals 15 residues. CDR1 is PRHDT, CDR2 FYEKMQ, per germline (reference sequence). The CDR3 coding sequence is TGTGCCAGCAGCTCCTCGACGGGGGGGCCACATGAGCAGTTCTTC. It translates to CASSSSTGGPHEQFF.

The J gene is TRBJ2-3, the V gene TRBV12-3 or TRBV12-4, with D perhaps TRBD1 (6 bases). V was trimmed by 6 bases and J by 7 bases, leaving 14 bases between them. This CDR3 contains 13 residues. DNA for the CDR3: TGTGCCAGCAGCAGAAGGACAGTAAATACGCAGTATTTT. Translated, it gives CASSRRTVNTQYF.

The genes are TRBV5-1 and TRBJ2-1; 9 nucleotides align to TRBD2. This CDR3 comprises 14 residues. Trimming removed 2 bases from V and 9 bases from J; junction bases left unmatched: 6. The germline V gene encodes CDR1 SGHRS and CDR2 YFSETQ. The CDR3 here is CASSLIAGAGEQFF. The DNA of the CDR3 is TGCGCCAGCAGCTTAATAGCGGGGGCGGGTGAGCAGTTCTTC.

The chain is built from TRBV2 and TRBJ1-2, with 7 bases that match TRBD1. The CDR3 sequence is 13 residues long. Germline CDR1 SNHLY, CDR2 FYNNEI. The V and J ends lost 7 bases and 4 bases, in that order; junction bases with no gene match: 6. This CDR3 is CASKGQGVYGYTF. CDR3 nucleotides: TGTGCCAGCAAGGGTCAGGGGGTCTATGGCTACACCTTC.

This chain connects TRBV6-5 to TRBJ2-7, with 7 bases matching TRBD1. Germline CDR1 is MNHEY and CDR2 is SVGAGI. V lost 8 bases and J lost 4; bases outside the gene matches: 11. The CDR3 is 14 amino acids. CDR3 DNA: TGTGCCAGCCGGGTCGGGACAGACTTTTACGAGCAGTACTTC. Translated, it gives CASRVGTDFYEQYF.

This chain uses TRBV3-1 (or the pseudogene TRBV3-2) with TRBJ1-4; D may be TRBD1 (5 bases). Germline CDR1 is LGHDT and CDR2 is YNNKEL (reference sequence). This CDR3 is 15 amino acids long. V lost 5 bases and J 0 bases, leaving 10 bases between the germline ends. In nucleotides, the CDR3 is TGTGCCAGCAGCACCAGACAGACAACTAATGAAAAACTGTTTTTT. This sequence encodes CASSTRQTTNEKLFF.

The V gene is TRBV6-5, the J gene TRBJ1-2; 9 nucleotides line up with TRBD1. This CDR3 has 14 amino acids. J was trimmed by 8 bases and V by 0 bases; bases with no gene match: 4. From germline, CDR1 is MNHEY and CDR2 SVGAGI. The CDR3: CASSYSQGAMGYTF. CDR3 nucleotide sequence: TGTGCCAGCAGTTACTCACAGGGGGCAATGGGCTACACCTTC.

This clone was observed a few times. This sequence joins TRBV2 and TRBJ2-7; D unresolved. Germline CDR1 is SNHLY and CDR2 is FYNNEI. This CDR3 comprises 12 residues. Trimming removed 3 bases from V and 5 bases from J, with 8 bases in between. The CDR3 nucleotides are TGTGCCAGCAGTGACCTAGAGGACGAGCAGTACTTC. Its protein is CASSDLEDEQYF.

The chain employs TRBV19 and TRBJ1-5; 8 bases line up with TRBD1. CDR3 length: 15 amino acids. The junction had 6 bases not matched to a gene; V was cut back by 6 bases and J by 2 bases. Germline V gene data show CDR1 as LNHDA and CDR2 as SQIVND (reference sequence). This CDR3 is CASRPGQEGNQPQHF. In DNA, the CDR3 is TGTGCCAGTAGGCCGGGACAGGAGGGCAATCAGCCCCAGCATTTT.

This chain connects TRBV7-9 to TRBJ2-5, with D uncertain. Trimming shortened V by 1 base and J by 2 bases, and 11 bases separated the two germline ends. CDR1 and CDR2 (germline): SEHNR, FQNEAQ (reference sequence). This CDR3 contains 15 residues. The CDR3 coding sequence is TGTGCCAGCAGCTTAGTCGGGTCTAGACAAGAGACCCAGTACTTC. Translation: CASSLVGSRQETQYF.

The chain has TRBV10-2 and TRBJ1-1; tentatively, D is TRBD1 (6 bases). Germline assignment: CDR1 WSHSY and CDR2 SAAADI. V lost 4 bases, J lost 2 bases, and 14 bases lay in between. The CDR3 loop spans 15 amino acids. This CDR3 is CASSGPLQGNTEAFF. CDR3 DNA: TGCGCCAGCAGTGGACCGTTACAGGGAAACACTGAAGCTTTCTTT.

The CDR3 is CASFYRLYGYTF. CDR3 nucleotide sequence: TGTGCCAGTTTCTACAGGCTCTATGGCTACACCTTC. The V gene is TRBV6-5, the J gene TRBJ1-2; D is perhaps TRBD1 (5 bases). V was trimmed by 9 bases and J by 4 bases, leaving 12 bases between them. The CDR3 consists of 12 residues. Germline V gene sequence: CDR1 MNHEY, CDR2 SVGAGI.

The V gene is TRBV2, the J gene TRBJ1-2; D is perhaps TRBD1 (6 bases). The V gene's germline CDR1 is SNHLY and CDR2 FYNNEI. Trimming left V 4 bases short and J 1 base short, with 10 bases between. This CDR3 contains 14 residues. The CDR3, as DNA: TGTGCCAGCAGTGGACAGGCTAGTAACTATGGCTACACCTTC. Encoded protein: CASSGQASNYGYTF.

The chain uses TRBV12-2 and TRBJ1-3. TRBV12-2 is an annotated pseudogene. The CDR3 spans 16 residues. The CDR3 here is CASRLDSSFSGNTIYF. Here the CDR3 DNA reads TGTGCAAGTCGCTTAGATTCGAGTTTCTCTGGAAACACCATATATTTT.

This clone was observed a single time. The CDR3 DNA reads as TGTGCCAGCAGCTTCGACAGGCCCTCGGCTCAAGAGACCCAGTACTTC. Its translation is CASSFDRPSAQETQYF. The V and J genes are TRBV7-9 and TRBJ2-5; a possible D gene is TRBD1 (6 bases). CDR1 and CDR2 (germline): SEHNR, FQNEAQ (reference sequence). This CDR3 is built from 16 residues. Trimming pared 3 bases from V and 2 bases from J, leaving 16 bases between.

V and J are TRBV7-4 and TRBJ1-4, with 8 bases identical to TRBD1. The germline gives CDR1 SGHVT, CDR2 SQSDAQ. The CDR3 length is 15 residues. J lost 8 bases, V lost 7 bases, and 12 bases had no gene match. The CDR3 DNA reads as TGTGCCAGCACCTCTAACAGGGGGAGAGGAGAAAAACTGTTTTTT. Translated, it gives CASTSNRGRGEKLFF.